This T cell receptor beta chain was captured by sequencing in a study of blood T cell repertoires in COVID-19. TCRdb keeps only in-frame clones here, not all; method: immunoSEQ multiplex PCR. The sample consists of about 140,000 clones, 85% to 90% of them appearing once. Germline V CDR1 and CDR2: SGHTA, FQGNSA. The CDR3 length is 14 residues. Deletions cut 1 base from V and 9 bases from J, with 10 bases between. The sample holds one count of this clone. The origin of this receptor is a woman aged 80 or older with acute or convalescent COVID-19. This chain joins TRBV7-2 and TRBJ1-6, with D perhaps matching TRBD1 (6 bases). Material: peripheral blood. The CDR3 sequence is CASSLETGFSPLHF. The CDR3 region has the DNA TGTGCCAGCAGCTTAGAAACAGGGTTTTCACCCCTCCACTTT.